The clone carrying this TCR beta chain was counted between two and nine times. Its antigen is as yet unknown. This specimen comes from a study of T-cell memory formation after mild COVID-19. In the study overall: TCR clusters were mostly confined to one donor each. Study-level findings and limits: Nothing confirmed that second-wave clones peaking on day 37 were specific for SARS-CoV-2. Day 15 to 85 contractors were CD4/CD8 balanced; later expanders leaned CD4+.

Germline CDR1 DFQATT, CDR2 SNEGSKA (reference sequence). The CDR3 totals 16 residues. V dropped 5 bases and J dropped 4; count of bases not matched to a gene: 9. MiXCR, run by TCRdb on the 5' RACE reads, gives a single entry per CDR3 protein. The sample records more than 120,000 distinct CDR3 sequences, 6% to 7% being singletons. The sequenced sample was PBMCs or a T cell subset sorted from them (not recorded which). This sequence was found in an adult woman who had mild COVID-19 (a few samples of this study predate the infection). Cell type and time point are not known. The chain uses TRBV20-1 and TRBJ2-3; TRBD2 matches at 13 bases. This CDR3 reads CSASGLAGVEADTQYF. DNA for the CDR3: TGCAGTGCTTCCGGACTAGCGGGGGTAGAGGCAGATACGCAGTATTTT.